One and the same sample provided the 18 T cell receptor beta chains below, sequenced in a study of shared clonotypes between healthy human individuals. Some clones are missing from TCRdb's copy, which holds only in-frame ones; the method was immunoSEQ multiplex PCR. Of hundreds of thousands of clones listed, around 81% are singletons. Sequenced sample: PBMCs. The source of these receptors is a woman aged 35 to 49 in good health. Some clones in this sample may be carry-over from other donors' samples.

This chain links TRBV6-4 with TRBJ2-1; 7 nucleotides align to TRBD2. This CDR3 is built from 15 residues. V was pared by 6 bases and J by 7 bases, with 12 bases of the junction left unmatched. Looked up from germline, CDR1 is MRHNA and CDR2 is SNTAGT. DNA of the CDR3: TGTGCCAGCAGCAAGGCGGAGGGAGGGTCAAATGAGCAGTTCTTC. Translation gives CASSKAEGGSNEQFF.

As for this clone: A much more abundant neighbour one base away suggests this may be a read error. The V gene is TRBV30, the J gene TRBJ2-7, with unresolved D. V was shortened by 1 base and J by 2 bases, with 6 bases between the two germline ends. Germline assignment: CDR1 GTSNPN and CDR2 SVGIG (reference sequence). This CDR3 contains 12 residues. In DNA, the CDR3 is TGTGCCTGGAGTGCGGGTCCCTACGAGCAGTACTTC. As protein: CAWSAGPYEQYF.

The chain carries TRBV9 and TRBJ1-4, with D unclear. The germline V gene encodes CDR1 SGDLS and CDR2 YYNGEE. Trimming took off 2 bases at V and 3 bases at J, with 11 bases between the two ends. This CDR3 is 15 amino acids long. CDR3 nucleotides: TGTGCCAGCAGCGTCTTCCCCGGGGCTAATGAAAAACTGTTTTTT. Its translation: CASSVFPGANEKLFF.

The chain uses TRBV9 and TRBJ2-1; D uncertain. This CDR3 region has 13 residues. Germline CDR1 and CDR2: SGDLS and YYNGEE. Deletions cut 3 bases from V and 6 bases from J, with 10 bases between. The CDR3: CASSDPPVNEQFF. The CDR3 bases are TGTGCCAGCAGCGACCCTCCAGTCAATGAGCAGTTCTTC. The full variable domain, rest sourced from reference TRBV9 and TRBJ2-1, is DSGVTQTPKHLITATGQRVTLRCSPRSGDLSVYWYQQSLDQGLQFLIQYYNGEERAKGNILERFSAQQFPDLHSELNLSSLELGDSALYFCASSDPPVNEQFFGPGTRLTVL.

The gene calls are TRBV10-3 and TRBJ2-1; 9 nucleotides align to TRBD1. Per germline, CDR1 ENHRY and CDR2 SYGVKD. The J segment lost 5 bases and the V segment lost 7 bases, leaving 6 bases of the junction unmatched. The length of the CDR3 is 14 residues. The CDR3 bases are TGTGCCATCAATGGACAGGGGCCTCACAATGAGCAGTTCTTC. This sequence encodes CAINGQGPHNEQFF.

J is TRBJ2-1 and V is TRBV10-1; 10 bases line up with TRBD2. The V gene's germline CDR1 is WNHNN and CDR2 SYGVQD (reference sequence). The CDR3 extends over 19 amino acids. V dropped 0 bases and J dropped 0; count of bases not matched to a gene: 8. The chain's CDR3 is CASSESAGGPVSSYNEQFF. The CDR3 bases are TGCGCCAGCAGTGAGTCAGCGGGAGGGCCCGTCAGCTCCTACAATGAGCAGTTCTTC.

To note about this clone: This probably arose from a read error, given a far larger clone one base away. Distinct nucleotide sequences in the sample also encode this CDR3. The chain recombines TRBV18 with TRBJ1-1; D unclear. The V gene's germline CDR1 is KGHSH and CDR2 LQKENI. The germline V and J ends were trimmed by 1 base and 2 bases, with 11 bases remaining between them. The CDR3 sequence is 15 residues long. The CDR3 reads CASSPLGDLNTEAFF. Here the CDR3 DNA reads TGTGCCAGCTCACCACTTGGGGATCTAAACACTGAAGCTTTCTTT.

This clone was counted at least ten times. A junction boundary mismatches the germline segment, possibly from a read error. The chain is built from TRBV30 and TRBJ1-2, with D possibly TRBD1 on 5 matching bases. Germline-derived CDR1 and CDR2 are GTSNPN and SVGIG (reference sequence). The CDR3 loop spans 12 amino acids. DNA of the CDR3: TGTGGGTACCGGGACGGTAACTATTGCTACACCTTC. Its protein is CGYRDGNYCYTF.

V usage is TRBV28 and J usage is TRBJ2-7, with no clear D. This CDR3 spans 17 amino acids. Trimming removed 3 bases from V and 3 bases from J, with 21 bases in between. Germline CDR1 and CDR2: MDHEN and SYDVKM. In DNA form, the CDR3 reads TGTGCCAGCAGTTTCCATGGTGGTGGCAGATTTATCTACGAGCAGTACTTC. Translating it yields CASSFHGGGRFIYEQYF.

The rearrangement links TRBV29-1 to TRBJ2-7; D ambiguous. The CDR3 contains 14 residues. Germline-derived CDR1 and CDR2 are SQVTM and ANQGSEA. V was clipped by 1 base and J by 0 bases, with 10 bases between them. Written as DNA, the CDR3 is TGCAGCGTTGAAGTAGCCGATAGCTCCTACGAGCAGTACTTC. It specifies CSVEVADSSYEQYF.

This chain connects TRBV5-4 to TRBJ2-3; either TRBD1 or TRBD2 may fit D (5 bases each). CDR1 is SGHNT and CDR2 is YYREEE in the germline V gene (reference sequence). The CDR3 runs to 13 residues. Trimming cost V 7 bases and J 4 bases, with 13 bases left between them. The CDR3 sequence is CASARQGADTQYF. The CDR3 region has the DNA TGTGCCAGCGCCCGGCAGGGAGCAGATACGCAGTATTTT.

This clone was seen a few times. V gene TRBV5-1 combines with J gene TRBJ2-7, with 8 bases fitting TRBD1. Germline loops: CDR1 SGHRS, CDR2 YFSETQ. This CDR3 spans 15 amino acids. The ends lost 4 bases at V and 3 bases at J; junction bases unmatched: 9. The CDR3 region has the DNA TGCGCCAGCAGCGTAACCGGGACAGGATACTACGAGCAGTACTTC. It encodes CASSVTGTGYYEQYF.

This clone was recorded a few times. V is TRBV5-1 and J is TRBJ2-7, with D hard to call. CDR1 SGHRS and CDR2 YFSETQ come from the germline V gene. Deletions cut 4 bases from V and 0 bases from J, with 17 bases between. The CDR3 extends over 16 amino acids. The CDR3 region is CASSESSTALSYEQYF. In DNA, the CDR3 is TGCGCCAGCAGCGAATCGTCGACCGCACTCTCCTACGAGCAGTACTTC.

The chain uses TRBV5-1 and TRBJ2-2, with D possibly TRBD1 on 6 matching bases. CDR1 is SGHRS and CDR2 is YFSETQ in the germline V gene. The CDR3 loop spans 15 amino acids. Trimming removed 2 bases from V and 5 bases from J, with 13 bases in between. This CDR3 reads CASSFVSGATGELFF. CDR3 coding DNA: TGCGCCAGCAGCTTTGTGTCAGGGGCGACCGGGGAGCTGTTTTTT.

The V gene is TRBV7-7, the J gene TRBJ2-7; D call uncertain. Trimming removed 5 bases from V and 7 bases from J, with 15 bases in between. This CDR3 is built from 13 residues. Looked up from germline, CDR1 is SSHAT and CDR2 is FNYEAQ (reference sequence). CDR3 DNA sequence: TGTGCCAGCAGCCCTCATGGGCCGGGTGAGCAGTACTTC. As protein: CASSPHGPGEQYF.

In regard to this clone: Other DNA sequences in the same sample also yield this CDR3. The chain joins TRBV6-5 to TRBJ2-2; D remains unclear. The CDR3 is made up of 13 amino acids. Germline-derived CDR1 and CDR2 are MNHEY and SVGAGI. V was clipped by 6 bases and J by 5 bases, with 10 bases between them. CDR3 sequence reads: CASRRSRTGELFF. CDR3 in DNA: TGTGCCAGCAGGAGAAGTCGAACCGGGGAGCTGTTTTTT.

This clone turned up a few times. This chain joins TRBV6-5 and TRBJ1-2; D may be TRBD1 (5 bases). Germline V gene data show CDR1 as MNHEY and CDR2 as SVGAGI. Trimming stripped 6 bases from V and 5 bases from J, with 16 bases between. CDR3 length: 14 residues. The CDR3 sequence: CASRRSMGGYGYTF. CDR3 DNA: TGTGCCAGCAGACGCTCGATGGGGGGATATGGCTACACCTTC.

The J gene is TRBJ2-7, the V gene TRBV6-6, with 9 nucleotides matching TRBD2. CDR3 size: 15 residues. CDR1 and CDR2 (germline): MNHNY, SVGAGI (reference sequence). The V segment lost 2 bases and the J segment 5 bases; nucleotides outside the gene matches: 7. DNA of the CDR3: TGTGCCAGCAGTTACAAGCTAGCGGGATACGACGAGCAGTACTTC. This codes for CASSYKLAGYDEQYF.